This paragraph covers one TCR beta chain sequence. Clones were read by immunoSEQ multiplex PCR, and TCRdb kept only the in-frame ones, dropping some. The data contain around 130,000 clones, roughly 84% of them singletons. The V end was cut by 7 bases, the J end by 1 base, with 8 bases between. Per germline, CDR1 MNHEY and CDR2 SVGAGI. The CDR3 is made up of 12 amino acids. This record belongs to a study of blood T cell repertoires in COVID-19. Sequencing was carried out using peripheral blood. The chain carries TRBV6-5 and TRBJ2-7; D might be TRBD1 (6 bases). This TCR was recovered from a woman between 25 and 40 years old who had recovered from COVID-19. The CDR3 region is CASKDSSYEQYF. The CDR3 nucleotides read TGTGCCAGCAAGGACAGTTCCTACGAGCAGTACTTC.